These 20 T cell receptor beta chains originate from one sample sequenced in a study of T cell repertoires in cytomegalovirus infection. TCRdb used MiXCR to reprocess the reads, holding one entry per CDR3 protein. The table shows approximately 990,000 distinct CDR3 sequences, with 25% to 40% occurring only once. Antigens for these TCRs are unknown. Here the sequenced sample was cultured CD8+ T cells from PBMCs, taken from culture after CMV antigen stimulation. The receptor set was obtained from a human donor in good health (CMV status not recorded). Some clones in this sample may be carry-over from other donors' samples.

The CDR3 loop reads CASSLGEGSNQPQHF. CDR3 bases: TGTGCCAGCAGCTTAGGGGAAGGGAGCAATCAGCCCCAGCATTTT. This chain uses TRBV7-9 with TRBJ1-5, with D uncertain. V lost 1 base and J lost 1, with 8 bases in between. The germline V gene encodes CDR1 SEHNR and CDR2 FQNEAQ (reference sequence). The CDR3 spans 15 residues.

This chain joins TRBV5-6 and TRBJ2-7; the match to TRBD2 covers 7 bases. The germline CDR1 and CDR2 sequences are SGHDT and YYEEEE. This CDR3 region has 15 residues. V lost 0 bases to trimming and J lost 4 bases; unmatched junction nucleotides: 7. CDR3 in DNA: TGTGCCAGCAGCTTGGAACTAGCGTTACTTTACGAGCAGTACTTC. Translating it yields CASSLELALLYEQYF.

This clonotype was recorded a few times. V usage is TRBV7-9 and J usage is TRBJ2-6, with TRBD1 matching 8 bases. Germline V gene sequence: CDR1 SEHNR, CDR2 FQNEAQ (reference sequence). The CDR3 extends over 17 amino acids. J lost 0 bases, V lost 4 bases, and 5 bases had no gene match. CDR3: CASSSGRGLSGANVLTF. The CDR3 nucleotides are TGTGCCAGCAGCTCCGGCAGGGGGCTCTCTGGGGCCAACGTCCTGACTTTC.

The J gene is TRBJ1-1, the V gene TRBV6-5; D ambiguous. The CDR3 extends over 11 amino acids. V lost 2 bases and J 11 bases, leaving 9 bases between the germline ends. The germline V gene has CDR1 MNHEY and CDR2 SVGAGI. CDR3: CASSYGNEAFF. The CDR3 region has the DNA TGTGCCAGCAGTTACGGTAATGAGGCTTTCTTT.

About this clonotype: A junction boundary mismatches the germline segment, possibly from a read error. V and J are TRBV5-4 and TRBJ2-3; 9 bases align to TRBD2. Germline V gene lookup returns CDR1 SGHNT and CDR2 YYREEE (reference sequence). The CDR3 spans 18 residues. In nucleotides, the CDR3 is TGTACCAGCAGCTTGGTACCTAGCGGGGCACGATACACAGATACGCAGTATTTT. Protein product: CTSSLVPSGARYTDTQYF. Drawing the rest from reference TRBV5-4 and TRBJ2-3, the complete variable domain is ETGVTQSPTHLIKTRGQQVTLRCSSQSGHNTVSWYQQALGQGPQFIFQYYREEENGRGNFPPRFSGLQFPNYSSELNVNALELDDSALYLCTSSLVPSGARYTDTQYFGPGTRLTVL.

This clonotype showed up just once. This rearrangement joins TRBV12-5 to TRBJ1-3; no definite D call. The CDR3 is 16 residues long. Germline CDR1 and CDR2: LGHNT and FRNRAP. V dropped 1 base and J dropped 3 bases, with 13 bases sitting between them. Here the CDR3 reads CASGLDWEAHGNTIYF. The CDR3 DNA reads as TGTGCTAGTGGTTTGGACTGGGAAGCTCATGGAAACACCATATATTTT.

The chain has TRBV7-4 and TRBJ2-3, with a tentative D call TRBD2 (5 bases). The CDR3 totals 16 residues. CDR1 and CDR2 (germline): SGHVT, SQSDAQ. The V gene lost 5 bases and the J gene lost 1 base, with 16 bases spanning the gap. CDR3 in amino acids: CASSPPKGGGTDTQYF. CDR3 coding DNA: TGTGCCAGCAGCCCCCCGAAAGGAGGCGGCACAGATACGCAGTATTTT.

This chain uses TRBV5-4 with TRBJ1-2, with a tentative D call TRBD1 (5 bases). Germline V gene sequence: CDR1 SGHNT, CDR2 YYREEE (reference sequence). The V gene lost 4 bases and the J gene lost 8 bases, with 27 bases spanning the gap. The CDR3 length is 17 residues. The CDR3 DNA follows: TGTGCCAGCAGCCCCGGCCGAACTGGACGGATTTGGGGCGGCTACACCTTC. Translation gives CASSPGRTGRIWGGYTF.

The V and J genes are TRBV5-1 and TRBJ2-3, with 10 positions matching TRBD1. With 1 base clipped from V and 4 bases from J, the junction kept 9 bases outside the gene matches. The germline V gene has CDR1 SGHRS and CDR2 YFSETQ. CDR3 length: 17 residues. CDR3 loop: CASSLSGTGVLPDTQYF. For the CDR3, the DNA is TGCGCCAGCAGCTTGTCGGGGACAGGGGTTCTGCCAGATACGCAGTATTTT.

This rearrangement joins TRBV16 to TRBJ1-1, with D unresolved. The CDR3 length is 13 residues. From germline, CDR1 is KGHSY and CDR2 FQNENV. Between the trimmed V and J ends, which lost 0 bases and 7 bases, there was a span of 9 bases. The CDR3 DNA reads as TGTGCCAGCAGCCAATCCCCCGGACGTGAAGCTTTCTTT. Its protein product is CASSQSPGREAFF.

The chain has TRBV5-4 and TRBJ2-7; 8 nucleotides match TRBD2. Germline trimming cut 3 bases from V and 5 bases from J; bases unmatched to any gene: 7. Germline assignment: CDR1 SGHNT and CDR2 YYREEE (reference sequence). This CDR3 comprises 14 residues. The CDR3, as DNA: TGTGCCAGCAGCTCGGGAGGGAGGTCCAACGAGCAGTACTTC. It codes for CASSSGGRSNEQYF.

V is TRBV7-3 and J is TRBJ2-1; 8 bases line up with TRBD2. The germline V gene has CDR1 SGHTA and CDR2 FQGTGA. This CDR3 is 13 amino acids long. J gave up 8 bases and V 5 bases, and 5 bases lay outside the gene matches. In DNA form, the CDR3 reads TGTGCCAGCAGCCTCCCGGGGGGGGATGAGCAGTTCTTC. Encoded protein: CASSLPGGDEQFF.

This clonotype has a handful of counts. This chain connects TRBV5-1 to TRBJ1-2, with D possibly matching TRBD1 (5 bases). CDR3 length equals 14 residues. Trimming took off 7 bases at V and 6 bases at J, with 19 bases between the two ends. Germline CDR1 reads SGHRS; CDR2 reads YFSETQ. The DNA for the CDR3 is TGCGCCAGCGCGATTCGGAGCCCCAGGGATGGCTACACCTTC. This codes for CASAIRSPRDGYTF.

The table lists this clonotype with many counts. This chain connects TRBV7-6 to TRBJ2-6; weak D call: TRBD2 (6 bases). The CDR3 is 15 amino acids. With 6 bases removed from V and 0 bases from J, the gap between germline ends came to 9 bases. Per the germline V gene, CDR1 is SGHVS and CDR2 is FNYEAQ. CDR3 nucleotides: TGTGCCAGCAGTCCGCGGGGCTCTGGGGCCAACGTCCTGACTTTC. This codes for CASSPRGSGANVLTF.

J is TRBJ1-1 and V is TRBV19, with no clear D. The CDR3 contains 16 residues. Looked up from germline, CDR1 is LNHDA and CDR2 is SQIVND (reference sequence). The V end lost 0 bases, the J end lost 4 bases, and 15 bases lay between the germline ends. For the CDR3, the DNA is TGTGCCAGTAGTATAGATCTGGGATTTGCTGGCACTGAAGCTTTCTTT. Its protein is CASSIDLGFAGTEAFF.

A few counts support this clonotype. This chain links TRBV9 with TRBJ2-1, with 10 positions matching TRBD2. This CDR3 is 21 amino acids long. V gave up 4 bases and J gave up 4 bases; unmatched junction bases: 23. CDR1 and CDR2 from the germline V gene are SGDLS and YYNGEE. CDR3: CASSPDWGERGGKLAYNEQFF. The CDR3 DNA reads as TGTGCCAGCAGCCCCGACTGGGGGGAGCGGGGGGGCAAATTAGCTTACAATGAGCAGTTCTTC.

CDR3 amino acids: CASSRTGPLWGYTF. DNA for the CDR3: TGTGCCAGCAGTCGAACAGGGCCCCTCTGGGGCTACACCTTC. V usage is TRBV27 and J usage is TRBJ1-2; TRBD1 might be the D (6 bases). This CDR3 has 14 residues. Germline V CDR1 and CDR2: MNHEY, SMNVEV (reference sequence). Trimming left V 5 bases short and J 8 bases short, with 18 bases between.

This clonotype has more than one count but fewer than ten. J is TRBJ2-5 and V is TRBV5-1, with D perhaps assigned TRBD1 or TRBD2 (5 bases each). This CDR3 comprises 16 residues. The germline V and J ends were trimmed by 3 bases and 3 bases, with 18 bases remaining between them. From germline, CDR1 is SGHRS and CDR2 YFSETQ. CDR3 in amino acids: CASSSKFHGGEETQYF. CDR3 nucleotides: TGCGCCAGCAGCTCCAAATTTCATGGGGGTGAAGAGACCCAGTACTTC.

This chain links TRBV15 with TRBJ1-1, with 7 bases identical to TRBD1. There are 14 residues in the CDR3. The germline V gene has CDR1 LNHNV and CDR2 YYDKDF (reference sequence). The junction had 5 bases not matched to a gene; V was cut back by 2 bases and J by 5 bases. CDR3 sequence: CATSRNAGGTEAFF. The CDR3 bases are TGTGCCACCAGCAGAAATGCAGGGGGGACTGAAGCTTTCTTT. Looking up the rest from reference TRBV15 and TRBJ1-1 gives the full variable domain: DAMVIQNPRYQVTQFGKPVTLSCSQTLNHNVMYWYQQKSSQAPKLLFHYYDKDFNNEADTPDNFQSRRPNTSFCFLDIRSPGLGDTAMYLCATSRNAGGTEAFFGQGTRLTVV.

This clonotype was detected ten times or more. The rearrangement links TRBV6-1 to TRBJ1-2, with unresolved D. The CDR3 spans 15 residues. Germline CDR1 reads MNHNS; CDR2 reads SASEGT. Trimming removed 2 bases from V and 4 bases from J, with 14 bases in between. CDR3 region: CASSEFYTSIYGYTF. CDR3 bases: TGTGCCAGCAGTGAATTCTACACCTCTATCTATGGCTACACCTTC.